This T cell receptor beta chain came from a study of regulatory T cells in long-lasting Graves disease. This clonotype was recorded many times. The time point is: persistent/refractory GD, antithyroid drugs over 5 years with positive TRAb. Following extraction of RNA from PBMCs, that RNA was used to make the TCR library. Trimming cost V 3 bases and J 2 bases; bases outside gene matches: 9. The length of the CDR3 is 16 residues. Germline CDR1 and CDR2: MDHEN and SYDVKM. Arm-PCR of CDR3 regions and iRepertoire HTBI primers were the basis on which TCR beta libraries were built. MiXCR was run by TCRdb on the multiplex PCR reads, yielding one entry per CDR3 protein. The sample lists some 330,000 distinct CDR3 sequences; more than 20% were seen once.

This chain uses TRBV28 with TRBJ1-1; 7 bases match TRBD1. The origin of this receptor is a middle-aged woman with Graves disease. The source was peripheral blood mononuclear cells (PBMCs), collected when the disease was refractory, from a patient treated with antithyroid drugs. The CDR3: CASSFQARGFNTEAFF. CDR3 DNA: TGTGCCAGCAGTTTTCAGGCCAGGGGGTTCAACACTGAAGCTTTCTTT. The entire variable domain, with the rest obtained from reference TRBV28 and TRBJ1-1, is as follows: DVKVTQSSRYLVKRTGEKVFLECVQDMDHENMFWYRQDPGLGLRLIYFSYDVKMKEKGDIPEGYSVSREKKERFSLILESASTNQTSMYLCASSFQARGFNTEAFFGQGTRLTVV.